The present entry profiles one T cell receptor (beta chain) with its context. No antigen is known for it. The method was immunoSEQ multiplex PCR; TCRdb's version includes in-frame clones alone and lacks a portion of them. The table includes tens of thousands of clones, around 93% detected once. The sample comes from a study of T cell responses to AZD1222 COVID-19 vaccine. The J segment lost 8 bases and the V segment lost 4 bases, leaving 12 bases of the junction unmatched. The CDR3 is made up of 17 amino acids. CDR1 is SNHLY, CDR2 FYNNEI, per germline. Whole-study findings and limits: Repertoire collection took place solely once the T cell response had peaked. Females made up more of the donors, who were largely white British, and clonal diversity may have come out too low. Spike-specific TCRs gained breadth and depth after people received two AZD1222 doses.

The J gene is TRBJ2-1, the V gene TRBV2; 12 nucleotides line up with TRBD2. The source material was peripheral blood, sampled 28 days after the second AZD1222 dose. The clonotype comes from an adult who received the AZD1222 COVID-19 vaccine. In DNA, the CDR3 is TGTGCCAGCAGTGTTCCCGGACTAGCGGGAACGTGGGATGAGCAGTTCTTC. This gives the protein CASSVPGLAGTWDEQFF.